The clone carrying this TCR beta chain was counted at least ten times. Antigen: not known. Assembly of TCR beta libraries relied on iRepertoire HTBI primers together with Arm-PCR of CDR3 regions. TCRdb reprocessed the multiplex PCR reads via MiXCR and lists one record per CDR3 protein. Of about 450,000 distinct CDR3 sequences in the sample, around 17% were seen once. This sample is part of a study of regulatory T cells in long-lasting Graves disease. Study overall: Graves' patients diagnosed newly had used antithyroid drugs under 3 months.

Per the germline V gene, CDR1 is DFQATT and CDR2 is SNEGSKA (reference sequence). The junction had 7 bases not matched to a gene; V was cut back by 6 bases and J by 4 bases. The CDR3 loop spans 15 amino acids. Time point denoted: newly diagnosed GD, antithyroid drugs for less than 3 months. Extracted PBMC RNA gave rise to the TCR library. General study points: Persistent Graves' patients showed reduced TCR diversity versus newly diagnosed patients.

The same data also went into a second study, on T cells in Graves' hyperthyroidism and ophthalmopathy. As that study records: The primer set for the first-round RT-PCR of the TCR CDR3 was HTBI.

The sample was peripheral blood mononuclear cells (PBMCs), taken at new diagnosis, from a patient treated with antithyroid drugs. The chain employs TRBV20-1 and TRBJ2-7; 15 bases align to TRBD2. The sequence derives from a woman aged 25 to 45 with Graves disease. The CDR3 reads CSAEGLAGGGYEQYF. The CDR3, as DNA: TGCAGTGCAGAAGGACTAGCGGGGGGGGGGTACGAGCAGTACTTC.